This T cell receptor (beta chain) was observed in a study of shared clonotypes between healthy human individuals. The V and J ends lost 3 bases and 2 bases respectively, with 13 bases between them. The CDR3 runs 15 residues. Germline V gene sequence: CDR1 KGHSH, CDR2 LQKENI. Using ten immunoSEQ deep assay plates, investigators sequenced unsorted PBMC DNA. Profiling relied on immunoSEQ multiplex PCR, and the TCRdb table lists in-frame clones only, not all of them. In the table there are hundreds of thousands of clones, about three quarters of which are singletons. Comments on this clone: Its antigen is unidentified.

Points from the study as a whole: Since donors were few, the genetic and exposure-history diversity represented was limited.

This TCR was recovered from a woman aged 40 to 50 in good health. Some clones in this sample may be carry-over from other donors' samples. The material sequenced was PBMCs. This chain uses TRBV18 with TRBJ1-2, with D hard to call. CDR3: CASSPPVWSNYGYTF. The CDR3 DNA reads TGTGCCAGCTCACCCCCGGTGTGGTCAAACTATGGCTACACCTTC.